A single sample is the source of the 2 T cell receptor beta chains below, sequenced in a study of cytomegalovirus exposure and HLA in healthy donors. The PCR employed 60 Vbeta primers together with 13 Jbeta primers. Using immunoSEQ multiplex PCR, the repertoire was profiled, and TCRdb retains in-frame clones only, with some absent. The sample has roughly 150,000 clones, 70% to 90% seen once. Sample: PBMCs. The receptors shown here come from a man aged 25 to 40 in good health and CMV-seropositive.

This clone was counted a few times. The V gene is TRBV10-3, the J gene TRBJ1-1, with a weak D call TRBD1 (6 bases). Germline CDR1 reads ENHRY; CDR2 reads SYGVKD. Trimming removed 6 bases from V and 4 bases from J, with 12 bases in between. The length of the CDR3 is 13 residues. CDR3 sequence reads: CAISQQGSTEAFF. Written as DNA, the CDR3 is TGTGCCATCAGCCAGCAGGGGAGCACTGAAGCTTTCTTT.

The V and J genes are TRBV5-1 and TRBJ2-5, with 9 bases that match TRBD1. Germline CDR1 is SGHRS and CDR2 is YFSETQ. This CDR3 has 14 residues. V dropped 4 bases and J dropped 5; count of bases not matched to a gene: 6. In nucleotides, the CDR3 is TGCGCCAGCAGCCTCCGGGACAGGGATGAGACCCAGTACTTC. Its translation is CASSLRDRDETQYF.